The present entry profiles one TCR beta chain with its context. One end of the junction fails to match germline, which may point to a read error. The data stem from a study of blood T cell repertoires in COVID-19. Study background: Whether acute or convalescent, the COVID-19 samples came from the United States, Italy and Spain. PBMCs, B-cell-depleted T cells, or T cells were the source of the cDNA or gDNA that made up the material.

CDR3 size: 15 residues. Germline V gives CDR1 MDHEN, CDR2 SYDVKM. As processed by the authors: Nucleated cell counts were estimated from reference gene primer amplification. Only in-frame clones appear in the TCRdb table, and some are missing; sequencing was by immunoSEQ multiplex PCR. Clonal size and the V and J genes are those of that table, whereas D and trimming came from the DNA. The table shows some 86,000 clones, with roughly 88% occurring only once. The sequence was collected from a woman aged 80 or over with active or convalescent COVID-19. The gene calls are TRBV28 and TRBJ2-7; a weak D match, TRBD2 (6 bases). Material: peripheral blood. Written as DNA, the CDR3 is TGTGCCAGCAGTCTATGGCAGACTAGGTCCTACGAGCAGTACTTC. Its translation is CASSLWQTRSYEQYF.